The clone carrying this TCR beta chain has at least ten counts. The antigen is unknown. This entry comes from a study of T cells in Graves' hyperthyroidism and ophthalmopathy. Whole-study results and caveats: From stable hyperthyroidism, ophthalmopathy was separated by a 13 V-J model.

Ophthalmopathy cases met thresholds of Clinical Activity Score at least 3, NOSPECS grade at least 4 and duration under 3 months. Pregnant or lactating patients were excluded, as were those with uncontrolled infection or other autoimmune disease. Using RNA transcripts as the source, TCR beta CDR3 regions were amplified. The primer set for the first-round RT-PCR of the TCR CDR3 was HTBI. MiXCR was run by TCRdb on the multiplex PCR reads, yielding one entry per CDR3 protein. The data contain 450,000 to 650,000 distinct CDR3 sequences, 12% to 15% of them singletons. The specimen was blood. This TCR was sampled from a woman between 18 and 29 years old with Graves' ophthalmopathy.

This CDR3 is CASSLAQGAGDNEQFF. The CDR3 coding sequence is TGTGCCAGCAGCTTGGCACAGGGGGCGGGGGACAATGAGCAGTTCTTC. V usage is TRBV5-6 and J usage is TRBJ2-1; 9 bases are a match to TRBD1. Trimming took 0 bases from V and 5 from J; bases not matched to a gene: 6. The CDR3 length is 16 residues. From germline, CDR1 is SGHDT and CDR2 YYEEEE.